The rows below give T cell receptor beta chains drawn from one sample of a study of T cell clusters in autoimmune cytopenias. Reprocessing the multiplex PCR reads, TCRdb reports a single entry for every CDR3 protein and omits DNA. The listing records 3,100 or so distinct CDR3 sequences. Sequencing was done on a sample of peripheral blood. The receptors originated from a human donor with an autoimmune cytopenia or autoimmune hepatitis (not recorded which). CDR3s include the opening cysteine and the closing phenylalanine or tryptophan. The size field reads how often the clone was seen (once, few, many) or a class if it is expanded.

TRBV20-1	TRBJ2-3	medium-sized	CSARVWGETTDTQYF
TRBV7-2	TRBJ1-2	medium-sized	CASVAGTDNYGYTF
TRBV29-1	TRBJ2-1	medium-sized	CSVRGGLAGDDEQFF
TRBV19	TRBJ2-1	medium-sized	CASSIWDRGDNEQFF
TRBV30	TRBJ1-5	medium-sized	CAWSPDSNQPQHF
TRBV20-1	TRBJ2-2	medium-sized	CSARDLAGAIGELFF
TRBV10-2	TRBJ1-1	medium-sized	CASSHTGNTEAFF
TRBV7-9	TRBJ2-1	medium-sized	CASSPTTGLLSWEQFF
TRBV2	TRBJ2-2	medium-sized	CASSEARGLGELFF
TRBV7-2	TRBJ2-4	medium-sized	CASSQNSVAKNIQYF
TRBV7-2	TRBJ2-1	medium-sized	CASSQNSGGRKNEQFF
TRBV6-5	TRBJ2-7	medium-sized	CASTLWGSLYEQYF
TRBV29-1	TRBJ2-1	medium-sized	CSAEQGSYNEQFF
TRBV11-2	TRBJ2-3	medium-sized	CASSLVSTDTQYF
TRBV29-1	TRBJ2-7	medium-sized	CSVEISGTETYEQYF
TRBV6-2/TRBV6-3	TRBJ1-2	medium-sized	CASTHPAGQGDYGYTF
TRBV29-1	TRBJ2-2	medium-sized	CSAIEGSNTGELFF
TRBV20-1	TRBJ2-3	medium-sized	CSVPRTSGGATDTQYF
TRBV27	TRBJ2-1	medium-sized	CASRGRGDEQFF
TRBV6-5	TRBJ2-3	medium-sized	CASSYFPGQGLGGTDTQYF
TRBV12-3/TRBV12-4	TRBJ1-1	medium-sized	CASRHWNRRVETEAFF
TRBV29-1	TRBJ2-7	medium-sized	CSVEEGSSYEQYF
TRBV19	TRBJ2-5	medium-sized	CASSMKGGVFQETQYF
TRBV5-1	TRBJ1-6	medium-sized	CASSTQSNSPLHF
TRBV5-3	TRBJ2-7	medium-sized	CARSLNAGPHEQYF
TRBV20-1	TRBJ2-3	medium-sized	CSARYSKTGSSPDTQYF
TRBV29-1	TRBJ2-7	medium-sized	CSVAYGTAYEQYF
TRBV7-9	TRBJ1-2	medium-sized	CASSRPTEDLNYGYTF
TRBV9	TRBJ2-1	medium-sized	CASSVGLAGGNEQFF
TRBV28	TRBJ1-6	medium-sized	CTSAGGDYNSPLHF
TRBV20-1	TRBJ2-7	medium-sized	CSALGGSYYEQYF
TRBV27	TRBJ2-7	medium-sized	CASTGGRVNEQFF
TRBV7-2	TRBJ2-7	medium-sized	CASSLDQGGSYEQYF
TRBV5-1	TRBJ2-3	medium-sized	CASSWGVPGGSLDTQYF
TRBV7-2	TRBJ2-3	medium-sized	CASSLPRLRPDTQYF
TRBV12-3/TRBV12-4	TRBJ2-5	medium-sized	CASGTAGLGETQYF
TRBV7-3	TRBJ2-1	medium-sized	CASHSPQVSNYNEQFF
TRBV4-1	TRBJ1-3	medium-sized	CASSQDHSSGNTIYF
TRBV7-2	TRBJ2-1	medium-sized	CASNPDISYEQFF
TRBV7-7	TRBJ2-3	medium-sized	CASSLFIDYLTDTQYF
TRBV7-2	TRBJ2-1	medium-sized	CASSGWLAGGPGRDEQFF
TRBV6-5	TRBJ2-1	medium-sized	CASSPYWTAGEQFF
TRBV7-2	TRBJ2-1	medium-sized	CAWSGDSHSNEQFF
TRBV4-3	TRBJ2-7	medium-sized	CASSQDPGYYEQYF
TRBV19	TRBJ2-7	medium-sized	CASSPGGALAYEQYF
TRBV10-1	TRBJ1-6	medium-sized	CASSEAVRNSPLHF
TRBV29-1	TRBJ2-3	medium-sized	CSVTSTDTQYF
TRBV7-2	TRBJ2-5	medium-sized	CASSLGQGVKETQYF
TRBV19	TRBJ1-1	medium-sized	CASSLDSFTEAFF
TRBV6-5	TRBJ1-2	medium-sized	CASTQTPFGTTNYGYTF
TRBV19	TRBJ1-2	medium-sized	CASTLYTQGPTIRTGGYTF
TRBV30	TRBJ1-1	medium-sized	CAWSESSRAGETEAFF